This T cell receptor beta chain was documented in a study of shared clonotypes between healthy human individuals. Clones were sequenced by immunoSEQ multiplex PCR, and TCRdb holds only the in-frame ones, with some missing. The data hold a few million clones, with more than 85% observed a single time. CDR1 and CDR2 (germline): MNHNS, SASEGT. The CDR3 spans 13 residues. The V gene lost 6 bases and the J gene lost 4 bases, with 7 bases spanning the gap. What was sequenced was naive CD4+ T cells from PBMCs. The subset is: CD45RA+ positively selected. The clonotype was recovered from a man aged 18 to 29 in good health. Some clones in this sample may be carry-over from other donors' samples. The chain has TRBV6-1 and TRBJ2-6; D is undetermined. The DNA of the CDR3 is TGTGCCAGCAGGACGCGCGGGGCCAACGTCCTGACTTTC. Translation gives CASRTRGANVLTF.